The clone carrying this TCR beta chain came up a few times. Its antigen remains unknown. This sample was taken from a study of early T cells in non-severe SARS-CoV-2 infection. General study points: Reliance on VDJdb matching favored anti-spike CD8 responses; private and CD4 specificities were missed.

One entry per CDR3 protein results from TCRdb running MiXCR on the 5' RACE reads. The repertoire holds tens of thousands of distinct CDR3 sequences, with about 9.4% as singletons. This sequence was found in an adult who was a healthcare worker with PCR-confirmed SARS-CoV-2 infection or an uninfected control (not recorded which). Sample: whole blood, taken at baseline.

CDR3 in amino acids: CASSLDGGMNIQYF. CDR3 bases: TGTGCCAGCAGCTTGGATGGGGGGATGAACATTCAGTACTTC. This sequence joins TRBV5-5 and TRBJ2-4; D may be TRBD2 (6 bases). There are 14 residues in the CDR3. Trimming took off 0 bases at V and 7 bases at J, with 11 bases between the two ends. Germline assignment: CDR1 SGHKS and CDR2 YYEKEE (reference sequence).